These 26 T cell receptor beta chains were sequenced from one sample in a study of glioma-infiltrating T cells. The iRepertoire nested amplicon-rescue multiplex PCR amplified TCR alpha and beta CDR3s from RNA. A single record per CDR3 protein comes from TCRdb applying MiXCR to the multiplex PCR reads. The data contain about 140,000 distinct CDR3 sequences, about two fifths of them singletons. Source material: glioma tissue, nonneoplastic brain tissue, or PBMCs (not recorded which). The receptors derive from a human donor with low-grade glioma or glioblastoma, undergoing nonglioma brain surgery, or in good health (not recorded which).

J is TRBJ2-7 and V is TRBV28, with a possible D match to TRBD2 (5 bases). CDR3 length: 16 amino acids. Trimming pared 4 bases from V and 7 bases from J, leaving 23 bases between. Germline CDR1 and CDR2: MDHEN and SYDVKM. The CDR3 nucleotides read TGTGCCAGCAGTTCAACGATGGACGAGAGGGTCTTTGAGCAGTACTTC. Protein: CASSSTMDERVFEQYF.

There are a few counts of this clonotype. The chain couples TRBV7-2 to TRBJ1-1; D remains ambiguous. Germline V gene lookup returns CDR1 SGHTA and CDR2 FQGNSA. The CDR3 runs to 14 residues. V lost 5 bases to trimming and J lost 1 base, with 11 bases between them. The CDR3 coding sequence is TGTGCCAGCAGCCCCTCTGGAGGGAACACTGAAGCTTTCTTT. Its protein is CASSPSGGNTEAFF.

The V call is TRBV6-1, the J call TRBJ1-5; D not certain. This CDR3 has 16 amino acids. Germline CDR1 and CDR2: MNHNS and SASEGT. Between the trimmed V and J ends, which lost 7 bases and 1 base, there was a span of 17 bases. In DNA, the CDR3 is TGTGCCAGCACCCCGGGCACCGGCCTCAGCAATCAGCCCCAGCATTTT. Encoded protein: CASTPGTGLSNQPQHF.

J is TRBJ2-5 and V is TRBV24-1, with a weak D call TRBD1 (6 bases). From germline, CDR1 is KGHDR and CDR2 SFDVKD. This CDR3 comprises 20 residues. Trimming pared 4 bases from V and 1 base from J, leaving 27 bases between. This CDR3 reads CATSEPVDRTSSPIQETQYF. DNA for the CDR3: TGTGCCACCAGTGAACCCGTGGACAGAACGAGTTCTCCCATCCAAGAGACCCAGTACTTC.

V and J are TRBV7-9 and TRBJ2-3; tentatively, D is TRBD2 (5 bases). Germline V lookup: CDR1 SEHNR, CDR2 FQNEAQ (reference sequence). The ends were cut back, 1 base at V and 4 bases at J, with 15 bases in the middle. The CDR3 covers 16 residues. This chain's CDR3 is CASSLGTSSRADTQYF. The CDR3 coding sequence is TGTGCCAGCAGCTTAGGGACTTCCTCTCGGGCAGATACGCAGTATTTT.

This clonotype was counted a single time. This sequence joins TRBV7-3 and TRBJ1-5, with 11 positions matching TRBD1. Germline trimming cut 4 bases from V and 5 bases from J; bases unmatched to any gene: 4. Per the germline V gene, CDR1 is SGHTA and CDR2 is FQGTGA. This CDR3 region has 15 residues. The CDR3 nucleotides read TGTGCCAGCAGCTCCCGGGACAGGGGGGATCAGCCCCAGCATTTT. Amino acids: CASSSRDRGDQPQHF.

This clonotype was seen more than once but under ten times. The chain has TRBV27 and TRBJ1-1; 8 positions agree with TRBD1. Germline-derived CDR1 and CDR2 are MNHEY and SMNVEV (reference sequence). V gave up 2 bases and J gave up 0 bases; unmatched junction bases: 2. The CDR3 extends over 15 amino acids. The CDR3 is CASSLQGAVNTEAFF. CDR3 DNA: TGTGCCAGCAGTTTACAGGGGGCCGTGAACACTGAAGCTTTCTTT.

This clonotype was picked up a small number of times. CDR3 sequence: CASSQGEIITEAFF. The CDR3 DNA sequence: TGTGCCAGCAGCCAAGGAGAAATAATCACTGAAGCTTTCTTT. The chain employs TRBV3-1 and TRBJ1-1; no firm D call. Trimming shortened V by 1 base and J by 4 bases, and 10 bases separated the two germline ends. Germline assignment: CDR1 LGHDT and CDR2 YNNKEL (reference sequence). This CDR3 contains 14 residues.

CDR3 region: CASKLGRGEAFF. As DNA, the CDR3 is TGTGCCAGCAAATTAGGGCGCGGTGAAGCTTTCTTT. V gene TRBV6-1 combines with J gene TRBJ1-1; D gene ambiguous. The CDR3 has 12 residues. V dropped 7 bases and J dropped 7 bases, with 13 bases sitting between them. Germline CDR1 and CDR2: MNHNS and SASEGT.

In this sample, this clonotype turned up a few times. The gene calls are TRBV20-1 and TRBJ1-5; tentative D call: TRBD1 (5 bases). In germline, CDR1 is DFQATT, CDR2 SNEGSKA (reference sequence). The CDR3 is 15 residues long. V lost 6 bases and J 6 bases, leaving 21 bases between the germline ends. The CDR3 loop reads CSAPPGGTAAQPQHF. In DNA form, the CDR3 reads TGCAGTGCCCCCCCGGGCGGGACTGCTGCTCAGCCCCAGCATTTT.

The genes are TRBV20-1 and TRBJ1-4; D is unclear. Germline CDR1 is DFQATT and CDR2 is SNEGSKA (reference sequence). Trimming removed 1 base at V and 5 bases at J, with 5 bases between. The CDR3 spans 12 residues. DNA for the CDR3: TGCAGTGCTAGAGCCAAAAATGAAAAACTGTTTTTT. Protein product: CSARAKNEKLFF.

The chain links TRBV7-2 to TRBJ1-2; D uncertain. The germline CDR1 and CDR2 sequences are SGHTA and FQGNSA. This CDR3 spans 13 amino acids. V lost 7 bases to trimming and J lost 3 bases, with 12 bases between them. CDR3 sequence reads: CASMRLPDYGYTF. The CDR3, as DNA: TGTGCCAGCATGCGACTTCCCGACTATGGCTACACCTTC.

The rearrangement joins TRBV27 to TRBJ1-1; 10 bases agree with TRBD1. V lost 5 bases to trimming and J lost 5 bases; unmatched junction nucleotides: 5. Germline V gene lookup returns CDR1 MNHEY and CDR2 SMNVEV (reference sequence). The CDR3 spans 14 residues. CDR3 sequence: CASSRDRGGTEAFF. In DNA form, the CDR3 reads TGTGCCAGCAGTCGGGACAGGGGAGGAACTGAAGCTTTCTTT.

The V and J genes are TRBV2 and TRBJ2-7; TRBD2 aligns across 10 bases. With V trimmed by 3 bases and J by 1 base, 0 bases remained unmatched. This CDR3 has 14 amino acids. Germline loops: CDR1 SNHLY, CDR2 FYNNEI. The CDR3 DNA follows: TGTGCCAGCAGTGAGACTAGCGGGTCCTACGAGCAGTACTTC. Its translation is CASSETSGSYEQYF.

The CDR3 protein is CSARDLDGKYGYTF. The CDR3 nucleotides read TGCAGTGCTAGAGATCTGGACGGGAAGTATGGCTACACCTTC. This rearrangement joins TRBV20-1 to TRBJ1-2; no reliable D call. The CDR3 consists of 14 residues. Germline CDR1 DFQATT, CDR2 SNEGSKA (reference sequence). The V end lost 0 bases, the J end lost 5 bases, and 13 bases lay between the germline ends.

A few counts support this clonotype. V gene TRBV6-1 combines with J gene TRBJ2-3, with TRBD2 identical over 7 bases. The CDR3 extends over 12 amino acids. V was clipped by 10 bases and J by 4 bases; unmatched bases: 5. Germline CDR1 is MNHNS and CDR2 is SASEGT. CDR3 sequence (DNA): TGTGCCACCCAGACTAGCCCAGATACGCAGTATTTT. It translates to CATQTSPDTQYF.

The chain combines TRBV19 with TRBJ2-1; maybe TRBD2 (7 bases). Germline CDR1 LNHDA, CDR2 SQIVND (reference sequence). CDR3 length: 14 amino acids. V was trimmed by 10 bases and J by 1 base, leaving 14 bases between them. CDR3 sequence: CATRKGGSYNEQFF. For the CDR3, the DNA is TGTGCCACCAGGAAGGGGGGGTCCTACAATGAGCAGTTCTTC.

This clonotype has only a few counts. V and J are TRBV28 and TRBJ2-1; tentative D call: TRBD2 (5 bases). The CDR3 has 16 amino acids. The ends were cut back, 4 bases at V and 9 bases at J, with 22 bases in the middle. Germline assignment: CDR1 MDHEN and CDR2 SYDVKM. The chain's CDR3 is CASSSTMDERVFEQFF. The CDR3 coding sequence is TGTGCCAGCAGTTCAACGATGGACGAGAGGGTCTTTGAGCAGTTCTTC.

The chain couples TRBV6-5 to TRBJ1-5; D not resolved. CDR1 is MNHEY and CDR2 is SVGAGI in the germline V gene. This CDR3 contains 13 residues. V lost 2 bases to trimming and J lost 5 bases, with 7 bases between them. The CDR3 coding sequence is TGTGCCAGCAGTTACAGAGGCGATCAGCCCCAGCATTTT. It specifies CASSYRGDQPQHF.

CDR3 sequence reads: CSASDRAGSPLHF. The CDR3 DNA follows: TGCAGTGCCTCGGACAGGGCAGGCTCACCCCTCCACTTT. V and J are TRBV20-1 and TRBJ1-6; TRBD1 matches at 8 bases. CDR1 and CDR2 from the germline V gene are DFQATT and SNEGSKA (reference sequence). V lost 6 bases to trimming and J lost 10 bases; unmatched junction nucleotides: 8. CDR3 length equals 13 residues.

The chain combines TRBV6-1 with TRBJ1-5; no clear D gene. V was cut by 7 bases and J by 5 bases, with 15 bases left in between. The CDR3 runs to 14 residues. Germline lookup yields CDR1 MNHNS and CDR2 SASEGT. CDR3 loop: CASTPMLGYQPQHF. The DNA of the CDR3 is TGTGCCAGCACCCCCATGTTGGGATATCAGCCCCAGCATTTT.

The chain couples TRBV7-9 to TRBJ2-7; 8 bases line up with TRBD1. Per germline, CDR1 SEHNR and CDR2 FQNEAQ (reference sequence). Unmatched junction bases numbered 6, after V lost 1 base and J lost 4 bases. The CDR3 spans 15 residues. CDR3 DNA: TGTGCCAGCAGCTTAGTGTTACACAGGGGGTACGAGCAGTACTTC. This gives the protein CASSLVLHRGYEQYF. The entire variable domain, with the rest obtained from reference TRBV7-9 and TRBJ2-7, is as follows: DTGVSQNPRHKITKRGQNVTFRCDPISEHNRLYWYRQTLGQGPEFLTYFQNEAQLEKSRLLSDRFSAERPKGSFSTLEIQRTEQGDSAMYLCASSLVLHRGYEQYFGPGTRLTVT.

In the case of this clonotype: Since a much larger clone is just one base distant, this may be a read error. The V and J genes are TRBV6-1 and TRBJ2-1, with 7 bases matching TRBD2. Looked up from germline, CDR1 is MNHNS and CDR2 is SASEGT. The length of the CDR3 is 14 residues. J gave up 0 bases and V 9 bases, and 5 bases lay outside the gene matches. The CDR3 sequence: CARGTGGSYNEQFF. CDR3 DNA sequence: TGTGCCAGAGGAACGGGGGGCTCCTACAATGAGCAGTTCTTC.

The chain employs TRBV18 and TRBJ1-4, with D tentatively TRBD1 (5 bases). CDR3 length: 16 amino acids. CDR1 KGHSH and CDR2 LQKENI come from the germline V gene. V was trimmed by 2 bases and J by 5 bases, leaving 15 bases between them. The DNA of the CDR3 is TGTGCCAGCTCACCAACGGCCGACAGAGCGAATGAAAAACTGTTTTTT. Its translation is CASSPTADRANEKLFF.

The CDR3 sequence: CSATIRGQAQETQYF. CDR3 nucleotides: TGCAGTGCCACCATCCGAGGACAGGCCCAAGAGACCCAGTACTTC. V gene TRBV20-1 combines with J gene TRBJ2-5; the match to TRBD1 covers 7 bases. The V gene's germline CDR1 is DFQATT and CDR2 SNEGSKA (reference sequence). The CDR3 covers 15 residues. V shed 6 bases, J shed 1 base, and the junction held 11 bases outside the gene matches.

In this sample, this clonotype turned up a few times. A read error is possible here, since a much larger clone lies one base away. This chain uses TRBV7-8 with TRBJ1-5; the D gene is possibly TRBD1 (5 bases). The germline gives CDR1 SGHVS, CDR2 FQNEAQ. This CDR3 contains 13 residues. Trimming left V 2 bases short and J 6 bases short, with 8 bases between. The DNA of the CDR3 is TGTGCCAGCAGCTTAACAGACAGTCAGCCCCAGCATTTT. It is translated as CASSLTDSQPQHF. Together with reference TRBV7-8 and TRBJ1-5, the CDR3 gives the full variable domain: GAGVSQSPRYKVAKRGQDVALRCDPISGHVSLFWYQQALGQGPEFLTYFQNEAQLDKSGLPSDRFFAERPEGSVSTLKIQRTQQEDSAVYLCASSLTDSQPQHFGDGTRLSIL.